Ten or more counts support the clone carrying this TCR beta chain. The authors deemed Graves' hyperthyroidism stable absent ophthalmopathy progression within 18 months. Patients with uncontrolled infections, other autoimmune diseases, pregnancy or lactation were excluded. TCR beta CDR3 regions were amplified from RNA. First-round RT-PCR with HTBI primers amplified the TCR CDR3 region. From the multiplex PCR reads, TCRdb called clonotypes with MiXCR, one entry per CDR3 protein. The sample holds around 180,000 distinct CDR3 sequences, approximately 15% seen once. This sample was taken from a study of T cells in Graves' hyperthyroidism and ophthalmopathy. In germline, CDR1 is MDHEN, CDR2 SYDVKM. This CDR3 is built from 15 residues. Losses at the gene ends were 1 base for V and 6 bases for J; bases not matched to a gene: 8.

The chain carries TRBV28 and TRBJ1-1; 7 bases are shared with TRBD1. The source material was blood. This TCR was sampled from a woman aged 45-65 years with Graves' hyperthyroidism. The CDR3 DNA reads as TGTGCCAGCAGTTTATTTGTTTTAGGACAGGCTGAAGCTTTCTTT. Residues: CASSLFVLGQAEAFF.